What follows describes a single TCR beta chain. The protocol was immunoSEQ multiplex PCR, while the TCRdb copy is restricted to in-frame clones and leaves out a portion. The sample lists around 78,000 clones; 88% were seen once. The entry originates in a study of T cells in localized non-small cell lung cancer. Sequences were derived from peripheral blood, sampled before any cancer treatment. This sequence was found in a woman aged 40-69 years with stage I squamous cell lung carcinoma.

In DNA form, the CDR3 reads TGTGCCAGCAGCCCCGGGCCCAGCAATGGCTACACCTTC. It translates to CASSPGPSNGYTF. The V call is TRBV28, the J call TRBJ1-2; D gene ambiguous. Germline V gene data show CDR1 as MDHEN and CDR2 as SYDVKM. This CDR3 contains 13 residues. The V gene lost 6 bases and the J gene lost 6 bases, with 14 bases spanning the gap.